This T cell receptor (beta chain) is drawn from a study of T cell responses to AZD1222 COVID-19 vaccine. The germline gives CDR1 LGHDT, CDR2 YNNKEL (reference sequence). After removal of 3 bases from V and 5 bases from J, the junction contained 0 bases not matched to a gene. The CDR3 is made up of 13 amino acids. Sequencing was performed with immunoSEQ multiplex PCR; in TCRdb, only in-frame clones are kept and a portion is missing. The sample lists 150,000 to 200,000 clones, over 80% occurring once. A word on this clone: Its antigen is not known. Other DNA sequences in the same sample also yield this CDR3.

Findings and caveats of the study: With two AZD1222 doses given, Spike-specific TCR breadth and depth both rose.

Material: peripheral blood, obtained on day 0 of AZD1222 vaccination. This TCR was recovered from an adult in good health. The chain uses TRBV3-1 (or the pseudogene TRBV3-2) and TRBJ1-1, with TRBD1 identical over 10 bases. DNA for the CDR3: TGTGCCAGCAGCCAGGGACAGGGGACTGAAGCTTTCTTT. Its translation is CASSQGQGTEAFF.